This T cell receptor beta chain was sequenced in a study of cytomegalovirus exposure and HLA in healthy donors. Study-wide results and caveats: An analysis was carried out later, and it reportedly showed fewer N-insertions in an Asian-associated ancestry cluster than the approximately 700-donor mean. Trimming of TCR beta V- and J-genes showed a link, identified in a later analysis, to a missense DCLRE1C variant.

This clone has only one observation. What it binds is not known. This CDR3 contains 12 residues. Germline CDR1 is SGHRS and CDR2 is YFSETQ. After removal of 6 bases from V and 5 bases from J, the junction contained 3 bases not matched to a gene. PCR used 60 Vbeta primers and 13 Jbeta primers. Generated by immunoSEQ multiplex PCR, the TCRdb table keeps only in-frame clones and is missing some. The sample shows 87,000 or so clones, roughly 79% of them seen only once. The clonotype comes from a woman in her forties in good health and CMV-seronegative. The sequenced sample consisted of PBMCs. The V and J genes are TRBV5-1 and TRBJ2-3; TRBD2 aligns across 7 bases. The CDR3 DNA sequence: TGCGCCAGCACTATAGCGGGAGATACGCAGTATTTT. Translating it yields CASTIAGDTQYF. Full variable domain (remainder filled in from reference TRBV5-1 and TRBJ2-3): KAGVTQTPRYLIKTRGQQVTLSCSPISGHRSVSWYQQTPGQGLQFLFEYFSETQRNKGNFPGRFSGRQFSNSRSEMNVSTLELGDSALYLCASTIAGDTQYFGPGTRLTVL.